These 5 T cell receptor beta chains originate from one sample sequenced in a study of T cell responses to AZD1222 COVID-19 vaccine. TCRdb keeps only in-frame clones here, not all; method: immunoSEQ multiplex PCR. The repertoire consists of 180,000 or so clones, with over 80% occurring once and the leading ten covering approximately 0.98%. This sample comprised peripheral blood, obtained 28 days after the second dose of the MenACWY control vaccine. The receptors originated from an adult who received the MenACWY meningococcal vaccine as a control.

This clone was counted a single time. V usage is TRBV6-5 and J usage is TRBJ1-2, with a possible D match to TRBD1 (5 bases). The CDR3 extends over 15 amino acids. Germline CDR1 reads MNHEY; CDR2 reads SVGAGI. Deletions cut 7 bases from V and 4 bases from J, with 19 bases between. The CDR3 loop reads CASTVHFGGSYGYTF. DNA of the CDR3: TGTGCCAGCACTGTGCACTTTGGGGGTTCCTATGGCTACACCTTC.

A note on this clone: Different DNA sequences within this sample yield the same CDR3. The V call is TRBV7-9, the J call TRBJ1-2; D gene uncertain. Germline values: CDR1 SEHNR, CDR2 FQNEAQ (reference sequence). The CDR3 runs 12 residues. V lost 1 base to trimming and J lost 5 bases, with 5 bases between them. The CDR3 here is CASSLEGYGYTF. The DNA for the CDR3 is TGTGCCAGCAGCTTAGAAGGGTATGGCTACACCTTC. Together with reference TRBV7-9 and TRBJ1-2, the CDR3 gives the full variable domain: DTGVSQNPRHKITKRGQNVTFRCDPISEHNRLYWYRQTLGQGPEFLTYFQNEAQLEKSRLLSDRFSAERPKGSFSTLEIQRTEQGDSAMYLCASSLEGYGYTFGSGTRLTVV.

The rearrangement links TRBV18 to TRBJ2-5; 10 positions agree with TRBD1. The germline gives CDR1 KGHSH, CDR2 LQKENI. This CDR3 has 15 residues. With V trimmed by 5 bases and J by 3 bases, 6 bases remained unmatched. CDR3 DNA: TGTGCCAGCTCATCGTTTGGACAGGGGGAAGAGACCCAGTACTTC. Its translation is CASSSFGQGEETQYF.

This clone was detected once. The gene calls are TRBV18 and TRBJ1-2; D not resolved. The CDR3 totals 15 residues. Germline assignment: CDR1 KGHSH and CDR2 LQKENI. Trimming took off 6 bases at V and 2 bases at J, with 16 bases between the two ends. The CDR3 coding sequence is TGTGCCAGCTCCCCGGCGCGGGCGGGCAACTATGGCTACACCTTC. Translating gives CASSPARAGNYGYTF. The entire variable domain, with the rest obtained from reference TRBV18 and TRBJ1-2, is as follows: NAGVMQNPRHLVRRRGQEARLRCSPMKGHSHVYWYRQLPEEGLKFMVYLQKENIIDESGMPKERFSAEFPKEGPSILRIQQVVRGDSAAYFCASSPARAGNYGYTFGSGTRLTVV.

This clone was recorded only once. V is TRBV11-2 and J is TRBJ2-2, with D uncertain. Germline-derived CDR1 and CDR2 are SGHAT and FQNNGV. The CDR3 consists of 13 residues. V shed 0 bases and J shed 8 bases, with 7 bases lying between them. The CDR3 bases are TGTGCCAGCAGCTTAGATAACCGGGGGGAGCTGTTTTTT. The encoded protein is CASSLDNRGELFF. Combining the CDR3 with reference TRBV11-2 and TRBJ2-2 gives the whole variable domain EAGVAQSPRYKIIEKRQSVAFWCNPISGHATLYWYQQILGQGPKLLIQFQNNGVVDDSQLPKDRFSAERLKGVDSTLKIQPAKLEDSAVYLCASSLDNRGELFFGEGSRLTVL.